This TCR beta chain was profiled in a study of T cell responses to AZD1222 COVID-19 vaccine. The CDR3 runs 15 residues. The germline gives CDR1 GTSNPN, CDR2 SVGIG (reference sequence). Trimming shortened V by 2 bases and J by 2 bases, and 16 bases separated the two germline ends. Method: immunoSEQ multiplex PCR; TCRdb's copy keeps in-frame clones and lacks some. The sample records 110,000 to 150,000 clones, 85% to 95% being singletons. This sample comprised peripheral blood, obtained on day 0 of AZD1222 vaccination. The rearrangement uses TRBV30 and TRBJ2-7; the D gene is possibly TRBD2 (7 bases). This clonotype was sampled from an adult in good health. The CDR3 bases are TGTGCCTGGAGTAGTGGGGGGGGGCTTGCCTACGAGCAGTACTTC. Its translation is CAWSSGGGLAYEQYF. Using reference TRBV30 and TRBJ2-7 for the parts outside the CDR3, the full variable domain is SQTIHQWPATLVQPVGSPLSLECTVEGTSNPNLYWYRQAAGRGLQLLFYSVGIGQISSEVPQNLSASRPQDRQFILSSKKLLLSDSGFYLCAWSSGGGLAYEQYFGPGTRLTVT.